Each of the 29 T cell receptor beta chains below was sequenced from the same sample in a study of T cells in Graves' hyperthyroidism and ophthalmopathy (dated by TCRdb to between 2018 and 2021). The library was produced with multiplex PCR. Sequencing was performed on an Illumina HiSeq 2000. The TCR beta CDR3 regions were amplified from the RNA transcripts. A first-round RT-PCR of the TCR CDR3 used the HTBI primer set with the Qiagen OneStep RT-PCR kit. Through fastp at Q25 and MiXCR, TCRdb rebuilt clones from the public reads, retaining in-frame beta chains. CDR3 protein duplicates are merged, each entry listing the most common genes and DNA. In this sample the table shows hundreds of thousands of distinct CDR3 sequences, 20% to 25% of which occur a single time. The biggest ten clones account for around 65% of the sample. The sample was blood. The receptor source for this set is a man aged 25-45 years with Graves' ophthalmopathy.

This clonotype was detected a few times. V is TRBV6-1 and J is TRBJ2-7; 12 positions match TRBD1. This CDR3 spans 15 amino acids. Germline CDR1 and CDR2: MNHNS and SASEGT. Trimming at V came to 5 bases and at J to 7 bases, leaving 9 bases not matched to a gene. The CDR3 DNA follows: TGTGCCAGCAGTATGGGGGGACAGGGGGCCAGGGAGCAGTACTTC. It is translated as CASSMGGQGAREQYF.

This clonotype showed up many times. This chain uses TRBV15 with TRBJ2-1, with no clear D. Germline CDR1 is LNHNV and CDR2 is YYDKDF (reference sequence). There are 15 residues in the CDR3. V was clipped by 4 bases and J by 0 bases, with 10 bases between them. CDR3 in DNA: TGTGCCACCAGCAAGACCCTCGGCTCCTACAATGAGCAGTTCTTC. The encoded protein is CATSKTLGSYNEQFF.

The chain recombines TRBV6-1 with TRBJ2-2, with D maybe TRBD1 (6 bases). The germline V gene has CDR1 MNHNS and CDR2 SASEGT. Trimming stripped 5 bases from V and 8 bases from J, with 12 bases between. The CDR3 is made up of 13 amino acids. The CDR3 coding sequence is TGTGCCAGCAGTACGGACAGAAGAGGGGAGCTGTTTTTT. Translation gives CASSTDRRGELFF.

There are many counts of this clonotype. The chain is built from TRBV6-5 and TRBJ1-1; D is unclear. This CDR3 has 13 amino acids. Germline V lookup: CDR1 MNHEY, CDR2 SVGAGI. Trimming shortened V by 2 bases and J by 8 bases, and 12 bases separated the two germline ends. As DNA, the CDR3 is TGTGCCAGCAGTTACCCCGGGAAGAGAGAAGCTTTCTTT. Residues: CASSYPGKREAFF.

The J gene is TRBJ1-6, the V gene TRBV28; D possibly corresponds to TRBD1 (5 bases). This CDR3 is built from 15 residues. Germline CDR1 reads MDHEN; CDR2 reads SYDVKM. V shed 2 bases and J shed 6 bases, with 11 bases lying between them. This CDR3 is CASSLAGRINSPLHF. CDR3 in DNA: TGTGCCAGCAGTTTAGCGGGACGGATTAATTCACCCCTCCACTTT.

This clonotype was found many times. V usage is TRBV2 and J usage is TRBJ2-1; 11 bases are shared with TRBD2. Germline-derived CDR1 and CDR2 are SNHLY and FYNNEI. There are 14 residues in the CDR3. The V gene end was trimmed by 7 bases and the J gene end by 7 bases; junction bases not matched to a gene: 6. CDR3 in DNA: TGTGCCAGCATTCTAGCGGGAGGTGGGAATGAGCAGTTCTTC. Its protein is CASILAGGGNEQFF. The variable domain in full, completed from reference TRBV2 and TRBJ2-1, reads EPEVTQTPSHQVTQMGQEVILRCVPISNHLYFYWYRQILGQKVEFLVSFYNNEISEKSEIFDDQFSVERPDGSNFTLKIRSTKLEDSAMYFCASILAGGGNEQFFGPGTRLTVL.

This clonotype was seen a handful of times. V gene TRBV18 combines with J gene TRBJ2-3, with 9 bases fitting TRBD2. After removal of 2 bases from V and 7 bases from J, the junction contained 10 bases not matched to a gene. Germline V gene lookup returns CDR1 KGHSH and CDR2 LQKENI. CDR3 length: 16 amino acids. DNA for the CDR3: TGTGCCAGCTCACCAGTGGCGGGAGGGCCGGTGAATACGCAGTATTTT. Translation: CASSPVAGGPVNTQYF. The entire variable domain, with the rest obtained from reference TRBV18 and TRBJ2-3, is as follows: NAGVMQNPRHLVRRRGQEARLRCSPMKGHSHVYWYRQLPEEGLKFMVYLQKENIIDESGMPKERFSAEFPKEGPSILRIQQVVRGDSAAYFCASSPVAGGPVNTQYFGPGTRLTVL.

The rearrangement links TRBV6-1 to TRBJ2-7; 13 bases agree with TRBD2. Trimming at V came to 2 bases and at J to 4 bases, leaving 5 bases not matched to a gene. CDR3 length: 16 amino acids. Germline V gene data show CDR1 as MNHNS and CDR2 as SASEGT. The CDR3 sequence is CASSEPGLAGVYEQYF. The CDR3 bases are TGTGCCAGCAGTGAACCAGGACTAGCGGGAGTTTACGAGCAGTACTTC.

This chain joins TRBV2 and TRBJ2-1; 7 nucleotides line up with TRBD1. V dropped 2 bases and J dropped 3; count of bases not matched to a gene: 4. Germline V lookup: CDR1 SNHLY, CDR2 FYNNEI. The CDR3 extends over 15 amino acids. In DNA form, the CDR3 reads TGTGCCAGCAGTGAAACGGGACAGATCTACAATGAGCAGTTCTTC. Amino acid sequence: CASSETGQIYNEQFF.

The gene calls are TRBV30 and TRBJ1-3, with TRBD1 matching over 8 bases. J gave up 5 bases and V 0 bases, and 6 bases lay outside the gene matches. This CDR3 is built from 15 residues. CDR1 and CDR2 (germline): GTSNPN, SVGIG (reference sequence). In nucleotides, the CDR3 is TGTGCCTGGAGTGTAGGGGGACAGGCGAGAAACACCATATATTTT. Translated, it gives CAWSVGGQARNTIYF.

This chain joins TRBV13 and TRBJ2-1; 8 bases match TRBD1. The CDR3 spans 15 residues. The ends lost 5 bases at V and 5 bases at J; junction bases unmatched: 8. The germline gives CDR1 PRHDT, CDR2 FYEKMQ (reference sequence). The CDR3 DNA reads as TGTGCCAGCAGCCGTCTGCAGGGGGCTAACAATGAGCAGTTCTTC. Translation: CASSRLQGANNEQFF.

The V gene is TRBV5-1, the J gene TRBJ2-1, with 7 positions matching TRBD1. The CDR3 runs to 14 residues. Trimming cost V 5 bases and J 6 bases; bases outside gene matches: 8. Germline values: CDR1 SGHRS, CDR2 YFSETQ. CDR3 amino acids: CASSPGTVSNEQFF. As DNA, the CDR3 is TGCGCCAGCAGTCCCGGGACAGTTAGCAATGAGCAGTTCTTC.

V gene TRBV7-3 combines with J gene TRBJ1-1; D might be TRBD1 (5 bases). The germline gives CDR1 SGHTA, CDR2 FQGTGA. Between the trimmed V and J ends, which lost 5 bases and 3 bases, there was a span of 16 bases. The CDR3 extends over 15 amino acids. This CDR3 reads CASSRLPTEDTEAFF. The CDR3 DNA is TGTGCCAGCAGCCGACTCCCGACAGAAGACACTGAAGCTTTCTTT.

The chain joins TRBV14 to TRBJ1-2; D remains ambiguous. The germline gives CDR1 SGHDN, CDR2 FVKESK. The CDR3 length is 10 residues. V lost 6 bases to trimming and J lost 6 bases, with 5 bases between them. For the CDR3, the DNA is TGTGCCAGCAGTAGTCATGGCTACACCTTC. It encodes CASSSHGYTF.

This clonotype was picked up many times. CDR3 nucleotides: TGTGCCAGCAGCCAAGGCTACGAGCAGTACTTC. Its translation is CASSQGYEQYF. This chain links TRBV3-1 with TRBJ2-7; D is uncertain. The CDR3 has 11 residues. The germline CDR1 and CDR2 sequences are LGHDT and YNNKEL (reference sequence). V lost 1 base and J lost 3, with 1 base in between.

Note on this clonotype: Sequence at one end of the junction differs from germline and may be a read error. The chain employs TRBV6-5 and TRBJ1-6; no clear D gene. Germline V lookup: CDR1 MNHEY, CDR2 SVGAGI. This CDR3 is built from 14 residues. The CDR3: CAISSFGINSPLHF. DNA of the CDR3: TGTGCCATCAGTTCTTTTGGAATTAATTCACCCCTCCACTTT.

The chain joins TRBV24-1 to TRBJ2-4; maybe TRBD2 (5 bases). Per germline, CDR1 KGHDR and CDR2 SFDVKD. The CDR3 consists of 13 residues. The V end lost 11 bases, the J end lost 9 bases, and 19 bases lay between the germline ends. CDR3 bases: TGTGCCAGCCAAAGTCGAGGGAACGGCATTCAGTACTTC. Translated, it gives CASQSRGNGIQYF.

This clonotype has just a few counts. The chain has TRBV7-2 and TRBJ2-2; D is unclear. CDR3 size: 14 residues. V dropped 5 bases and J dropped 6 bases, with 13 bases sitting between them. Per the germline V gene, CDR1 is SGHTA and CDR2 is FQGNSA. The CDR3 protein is CASSPRRLAGELFF. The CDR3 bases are TGTGCCAGCAGCCCCCGTCGCTTAGCCGGGGAGCTGTTTTTT.

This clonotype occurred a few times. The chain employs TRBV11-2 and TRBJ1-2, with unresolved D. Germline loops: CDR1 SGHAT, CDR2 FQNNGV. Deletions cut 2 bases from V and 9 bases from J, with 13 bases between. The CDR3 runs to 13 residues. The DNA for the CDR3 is TGTGCCAGCAGCTTAAACACAGCTTCAAGCTACACCTTC. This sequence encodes CASSLNTASSYTF.

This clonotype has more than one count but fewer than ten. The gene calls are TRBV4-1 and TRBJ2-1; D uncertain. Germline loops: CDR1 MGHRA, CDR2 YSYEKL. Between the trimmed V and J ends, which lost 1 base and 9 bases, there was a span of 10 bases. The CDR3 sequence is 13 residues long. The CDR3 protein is CASSQVGVGEQFF. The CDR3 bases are TGCGCCAGCAGCCAAGTTGGCGTGGGTGAGCAGTTCTTC.

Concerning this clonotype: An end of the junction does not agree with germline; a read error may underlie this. CDR3 sequence reads: CATSDGGTAAEAFF. The CDR3 DNA reads as TGTGCCACCAGTGACGGGGGAACGGCGGCTGAAGCTTTCTTT. The chain uses TRBV27 and TRBJ1-1; TRBD1 might be the D (5 bases). The CDR3 extends over 14 amino acids. Per germline, CDR1 MNHEY and CDR2 SMNVEV (reference sequence).

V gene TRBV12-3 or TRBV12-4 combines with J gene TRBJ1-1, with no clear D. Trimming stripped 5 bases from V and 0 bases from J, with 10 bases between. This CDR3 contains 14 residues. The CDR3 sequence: CASSPTDMNTEAFF. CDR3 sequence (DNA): TGTGCCAGCAGTCCGACGGATATGAACACTGAAGCTTTCTTT.

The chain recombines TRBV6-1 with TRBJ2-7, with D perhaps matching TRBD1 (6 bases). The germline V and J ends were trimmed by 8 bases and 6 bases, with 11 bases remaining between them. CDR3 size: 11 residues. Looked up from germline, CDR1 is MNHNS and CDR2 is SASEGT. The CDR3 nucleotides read TGTGCCAGCTTTTGGGGGCGCGAGCAGTACTTC. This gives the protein CASFWGREQYF.

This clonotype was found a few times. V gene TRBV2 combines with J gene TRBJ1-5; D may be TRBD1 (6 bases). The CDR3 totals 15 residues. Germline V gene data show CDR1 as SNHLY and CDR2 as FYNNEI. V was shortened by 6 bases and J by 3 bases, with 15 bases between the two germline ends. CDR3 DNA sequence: TGTGCCAGCAGGACAACAGGGTCCGTCAATCAGCCCCAGCATTTT. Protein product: CASRTTGSVNQPQHF.

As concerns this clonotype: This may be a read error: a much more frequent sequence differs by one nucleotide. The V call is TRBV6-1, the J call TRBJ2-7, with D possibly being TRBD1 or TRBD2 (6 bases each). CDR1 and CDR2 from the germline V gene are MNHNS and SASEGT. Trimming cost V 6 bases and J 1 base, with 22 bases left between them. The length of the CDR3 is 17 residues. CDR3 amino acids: CASSRGVSRGSSYEQYF. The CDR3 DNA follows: TGTGCCAGCAGCCGCGGGGTCAGCAGGGGAAGTTCCTACGAGCAGTACTTC.

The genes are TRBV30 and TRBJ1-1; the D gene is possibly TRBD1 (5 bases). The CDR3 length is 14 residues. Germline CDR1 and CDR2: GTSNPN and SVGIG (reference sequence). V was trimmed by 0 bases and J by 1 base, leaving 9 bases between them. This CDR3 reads CAWSVGAGNTEAFF. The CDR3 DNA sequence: TGTGCCTGGAGTGTTGGGGCAGGGAACACTGAAGCTTTCTTT. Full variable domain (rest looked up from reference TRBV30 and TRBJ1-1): SQTIHQWPATLVQPVGSPLSLECTVEGTSNPNLYWYRQAAGRGLQLLFYSVGIGQISSEVPQNLSASRPQDRQFILSSKKLLLSDSGFYLCAWSVGAGNTEAFFGQGTRLTVV.

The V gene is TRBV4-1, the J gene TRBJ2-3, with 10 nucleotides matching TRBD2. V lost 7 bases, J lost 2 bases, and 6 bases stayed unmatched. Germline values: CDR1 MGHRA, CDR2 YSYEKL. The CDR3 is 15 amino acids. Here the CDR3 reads CASTTGTSDTDTQYF. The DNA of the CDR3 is TGCGCCAGCACGACCGGGACTAGCGACACAGATACGCAGTATTTT.

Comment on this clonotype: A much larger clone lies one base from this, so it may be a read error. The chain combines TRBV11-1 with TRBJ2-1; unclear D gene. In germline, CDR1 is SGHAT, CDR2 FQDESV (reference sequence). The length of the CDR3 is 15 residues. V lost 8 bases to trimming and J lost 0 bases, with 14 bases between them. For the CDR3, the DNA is TGTGCCAGCGGCCAACAGAGGAGCTCCTACAATGAGCAGTTCTTC. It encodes CASGQQRSSYNEQFF.

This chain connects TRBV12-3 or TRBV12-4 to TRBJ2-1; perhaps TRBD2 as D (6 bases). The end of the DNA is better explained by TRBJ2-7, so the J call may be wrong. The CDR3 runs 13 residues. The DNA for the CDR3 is TGTGCCAGCAGGGAGCTAGCGCACAATGAGCAGTACTTC. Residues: CASRELAHNEQYF.